Presented here are 25 T cell receptor beta chains from one specimen sequenced in a study of cytomegalovirus exposure and HLA in healthy donors. The PCR made use of 60 Vbeta and 13 Jbeta primers. Profiled with immunoSEQ multiplex PCR; TCRdb holds only in-frame clones, not every one. The table has 80,000 to 100,000 clones, around 80% seen once. The sample taken for sequencing was PBMCs. The receptors shown here come from a man between 40 and 49 years old in good health and CMV-seronegative.

This chain joins TRBV7-9 and TRBJ2-2; D gene uncertain. Germline CDR1 is SEHNR and CDR2 is FQNEAQ (reference sequence). CDR3 size: 13 residues. Trimming stripped 1 base from V and 6 bases from J, with 6 bases between. As DNA, the CDR3 is TGTGCCAGCAGCTTAGGTATTGCCGGGGAGCTGTTTTTT. This sequence encodes CASSLGIAGELFF. Full variable domain (missing parts from reference TRBV7-9 and TRBJ2-2): DTGVSQNPRHKITKRGQNVTFRCDPISEHNRLYWYRQTLGQGPEFLTYFQNEAQLEKSRLLSDRFSAERPKGSFSTLEIQRTEQGDSAMYLCASSLGIAGELFFGEGSRLTVL.

The V and J genes are TRBV18 and TRBJ1-2; 7 nucleotides agree with TRBD1. V lost 5 bases and J lost 0; bases outside the gene matches: 15. Germline V gene data show CDR1 as KGHSH and CDR2 as LQKENI. CDR3 length: 18 amino acids. CDR3 sequence (DNA): TGTGCCAGCTCATTTGCCGGGACAGTTGGTCTCACTAACTATGGCTACACCTTC. It codes for CASSFAGTVGLTNYGYTF.

V is TRBV12-5 and J is TRBJ2-4, with a tentative D call TRBD1 (7 bases). The CDR3 loop spans 18 amino acids. Germline loops: CDR1 LGHNT, CDR2 FRNRAP. Deletions cut 3 bases from V and 1 base from J, with 19 bases between. Here the CDR3 DNA reads TGTGCTAGTGGTTTTGTCAGGGGGGCATCGTCGGCCAAAAACATTCAGTACTTC. It is translated as CASGFVRGASSAKNIQYF.

The V call is TRBV27, the J call TRBJ2-7; no firm D call. Between the trimmed V and J ends, which lost 0 bases and 0 bases, there was a span of 6 bases. CDR1 MNHEY and CDR2 SMNVEV come from the germline V gene (reference sequence). The CDR3 runs to 14 residues. Here the CDR3 reads CASSLSAGSYEQYF. The CDR3 DNA reads as TGTGCCAGCAGTTTATCGGCAGGCTCCTACGAGCAGTACTTC.

The chain couples TRBV7-2 to TRBJ2-7; 9 bases line up with TRBD1. Trimming at V came to 5 bases and at J to 2 bases, leaving 13 bases not matched to a gene. Germline loops: CDR1 SGHTA, CDR2 FQGNSA. The CDR3 runs to 17 residues. CDR3 bases: TGTGCCAGCAGCGTAGACAGGGGGGCGCGCATCACCTACGAGCAGTACTTC. This encodes CASSVDRGARITYEQYF. Variable domain in full (rest from reference TRBV7-2 and TRBJ2-7): GAGVSQSPSNKVTEKGKDVELRCDPISGHTALYWYRQSLGQGLEFLIYFQGNSAPDKSGLPSDRFSAERTGGSVSTLTIQRTQQEDSAVYLCASSVDRGARITYEQYFGPGTRLTVT.

This rearrangement joins TRBV9 to TRBJ1-2; D not resolved. The V gene's germline CDR1 is SGDLS and CDR2 YYNGEE. The CDR3 has 16 residues. Between the trimmed V and J ends, which lost 0 bases and 7 bases, there was a span of 19 bases. As DNA, the CDR3 is TGTGCCAGCAGCGTAGATGGAGCGGGGTTCGAAGCTGGCTACACCTTC. Translated, it gives CASSVDGAGFEAGYTF.

The chain links TRBV2 to TRBJ2-1, with 16 bases aligning to TRBD2. Germline loops: CDR1 SNHLY, CDR2 FYNNEI. The length of the CDR3 is 14 residues. V dropped 6 bases and J dropped 10; count of bases not matched to a gene: 3. This chain's CDR3 is CASRPGLAGGEQFF. The CDR3, as DNA: TGTGCCAGCAGGCCGGGACTAGCGGGGGGGGAGCAGTTCTTC.

The V and J genes are TRBV5-1 and TRBJ1-5; TRBD1 is a possible D gene (5 bases). The CDR3 has 15 residues. Germline-derived CDR1 and CDR2 are SGHRS and YFSETQ. With 0 bases removed from V and 0 bases from J, the gap between germline ends came to 7 bases. CDR3: CASSLGQYSNQPQHF. In nucleotides, the CDR3 is TGCGCCAGCAGCTTGGGACAGTATAGCAATCAGCCCCAGCATTTT.

The CDR3 DNA sequence: TGTGCCAGCAGCCCGGGAGGGCCCAGGCCCTACGAGCAGTACTTC. Its translation is CASSPGGPRPYEQYF. The chain joins TRBV5-4 to TRBJ2-7, with 8 nucleotides matching TRBD2. Germline values: CDR1 SGHNT, CDR2 YYREEE (reference sequence). J lost 2 bases, V lost 4 bases, and 8 bases had no gene match. CDR3 length: 15 amino acids. The full variable domain, its missing parts supplied by reference TRBV5-4 and TRBJ2-7, is ETGVTQSPTHLIKTRGQQVTLRCSSQSGHNTVSWYQQALGQGPQFIFQYYREEENGRGNFPPRFSGLQFPNYSSELNVNALELDDSALYLCASSPGGPRPYEQYFGPGTRLTVT.

The chain combines TRBV4-3 with TRBJ1-1; possible D gene TRBD1, 5 bases. Trimming removed 2 bases at V and 1 base at J, with 11 bases between. CDR1 and CDR2 (germline): LGHNA, YSLEER. The CDR3 runs to 15 residues. The CDR3 loop reads CASSQMRGGNTEAFF. CDR3 coding DNA: TGCGCCAGCAGCCAAATGCGGGGGGGGAACACTGAAGCTTTCTTT.

The J gene is TRBJ1-5, the V gene TRBV18, with 9 bases that match TRBD1. J was trimmed by 4 bases and V by 5 bases; bases with no gene match: 3. Germline values: CDR1 KGHSH, CDR2 LQKENI. CDR3 length: 14 amino acids. CDR3 DNA sequence: TGTGCCAGCTCAAAACAGGGGGCGAATCAGCCCCAGCATTTT. As protein: CASSKQGANQPQHF.

For this clone: A read error may account for a junction end that differs from germline. The chain uses TRBV2 and TRBJ1-2; weak D call: TRBD1 (5 bases). The CDR3 runs 14 residues. CDR1 SNHLY and CDR2 FYNNEI come from the germline V gene. The CDR3 loop is CASSERGFLYGHTF. DNA for the CDR3: TGTGCCAGCAGTGAAAGGGGATTTCTGTATGGCCACACCTTC.

The chain employs TRBV4-1 and TRBJ2-4; the match to TRBD1 covers 7 bases. The CDR3 runs 17 residues. Germline V lookup: CDR1 MGHRA, CDR2 YSYEKL. The V and J ends lost 1 base and 1 base, in that order; junction bases with no gene match: 7. In DNA form, the CDR3 reads TGCGCCAGCAGCCAAGTGTCAACAGGGGTGGCCAAAAACATTCAGTACTTC. Encoded protein: CASSQVSTGVAKNIQYF.

The chain combines TRBV19 with TRBJ1-2, with D unresolved. This CDR3 has 15 residues. Germline V gene sequence: CDR1 LNHDA, CDR2 SQIVND (reference sequence). Trimming removed 1 base from V and 0 bases from J, with 9 bases in between. The CDR3 nucleotides are TGTGCCAGTAGTATAGCTTCGAGAGCTAACTATGGCTACACCTTC. Its translation is CASSIASRANYGYTF.

V usage is TRBV30 and J usage is TRBJ1-5, with a weak D call TRBD1 (6 bases). In germline, CDR1 is GTSNPN, CDR2 SVGIG (reference sequence). V gave up 1 base and J gave up 4 bases, with 14 bases separating them. This CDR3 is built from 15 residues. CDR3: CAWSGGQGNNQPQHF. CDR3 nucleotides: TGTGCCTGGAGTGGGGGGCAGGGGAATAATCAGCCCCAGCATTTT.

The gene calls are TRBV5-8 and TRBJ2-2, with D possibly TRBD1 on 6 matching bases. V dropped 2 bases and J dropped 1 base, with 15 bases sitting between them. This CDR3 is built from 17 residues. Per the germline V gene, CDR1 is SGHTS and CDR2 is YDEGEE. CDR3 sequence (DNA): TGTGCCAGCAGCTTTCTCAGGGGTACCTTGAACACCGGGGAGCTGTTTTTT. Its translation: CASSFLRGTLNTGELFF.

V usage is TRBV28 and J usage is TRBJ1-1, with D uncertain. Trimming cost V 4 bases and J 7 bases, with 16 bases left between them. This CDR3 contains 14 residues. CDR1 is MDHEN and CDR2 is SYDVKM in the germline V gene. CDR3 nucleotide sequence: TGTGCCAGCAGTTCACCTCCCAGGAGCGGTGAAGCTTTCTTT. This gives the protein CASSSPPRSGEAFF.

The V call is TRBV7-9, the J call TRBJ1-5; possibly TRBD1 for D (5 bases). Deletions cut 3 bases from V and 1 base from J, with 10 bases between. This CDR3 has 15 residues. CDR1 is SEHNR, CDR2 FQNEAQ, per germline (reference sequence). The CDR3 DNA reads as TGTGCCAGCAGCTTGGGAGGGGCGAGCAATCAGCCCCAGCATTTT. Translation: CASSLGGASNQPQHF.

This clone was recorded only once. This chain joins TRBV6-5 and TRBJ2-1; weak D call: TRBD2 (5 bases). V lost 7 bases and J lost 9, with 10 bases in between. This CDR3 is 11 amino acids long. In germline, CDR1 is MNHEY, CDR2 SVGAGI. The CDR3 protein is CASTGGGEQFF. The CDR3 bases are TGTGCCAGCACCGGAGGAGGTGAGCAGTTCTTC.

The V and J genes are TRBV27 and TRBJ2-3; D is ambiguous. Germline V lookup: CDR1 MNHEY, CDR2 SMNVEV (reference sequence). The CDR3 length is 15 residues. The V gene lost 2 bases and the J gene lost 1 base, with 10 bases spanning the gap. The CDR3 reads CASSLSRCRTDTQYF. The CDR3 region has the DNA TGTGCCAGCAGTTTAAGCAGGTGTCGCACAGATACGCAGTATTTT.

The chain uses TRBV7-9 and TRBJ2-3; 10 bases are shared with TRBD2. Germline loops: CDR1 SEHNR, CDR2 FQNEAQ (reference sequence). Trimming at V came to 1 base and at J to 3 bases, leaving 1 base not matched to a gene. CDR3 length equals 15 residues. In DNA, the CDR3 is TGTGCCAGCAGCTTAGTTAGCGGGGGGACAGATACGCAGTATTTT. Translating gives CASSLVSGGTDTQYF.

The rearrangement links TRBV5-5 to TRBJ1-1; TRBD1 matches at 8 bases. The CDR3 extends over 15 amino acids. V shed 4 bases, J shed 8 bases, and the junction held 13 bases outside the gene matches. Germline CDR1 and CDR2: SGHKS and YYEKEE (reference sequence). This chain's CDR3 is CASSHNFNRGGEAFF. The CDR3 DNA sequence: TGTGCCAGCAGCCACAACTTCAACAGGGGGGGGGAAGCTTTCTTT.

The chain's CDR3 is CSVKSGGRYNEQFF. In nucleotides, the CDR3 is TGCAGCGTTAAAAGCGGGGGGCGTTACAATGAGCAGTTCTTC. J is TRBJ2-1 and V is TRBV29-1; 9 positions match TRBD2. The ends lost 5 bases at V and 4 bases at J; junction bases unmatched: 6. The CDR3 consists of 14 residues. Germline lookup yields CDR1 SQVTM and CDR2 ANQGSEA.

The genes are TRBV18 and TRBJ2-2; 8 bases are a match to TRBD1. CDR1 and CDR2 (germline): KGHSH, LQKENI. The CDR3 extends over 16 amino acids. Trimming at V came to 0 bases and at J to 4 bases, leaving 4 bases not matched to a gene. Here the CDR3 reads CASSPPGQGFTGELFF. CDR3 nucleotide sequence: TGTGCCAGCTCACCACCTGGACAGGGTTTCACCGGGGAGCTGTTTTTT.

The CDR3, as DNA: TGTGCCAGTAGTGTCCTACAGGGGAGCACTGAAGCTTTCTTT. Amino acid sequence: CASSVLQGSTEAFF. The chain employs TRBV19 and TRBJ1-1; 7 bases align to TRBD1. There are 14 residues in the CDR3. Per germline, CDR1 LNHDA and CDR2 SQIVND (reference sequence). V lost 5 bases to trimming and J lost 4 bases; unmatched junction nucleotides: 7.